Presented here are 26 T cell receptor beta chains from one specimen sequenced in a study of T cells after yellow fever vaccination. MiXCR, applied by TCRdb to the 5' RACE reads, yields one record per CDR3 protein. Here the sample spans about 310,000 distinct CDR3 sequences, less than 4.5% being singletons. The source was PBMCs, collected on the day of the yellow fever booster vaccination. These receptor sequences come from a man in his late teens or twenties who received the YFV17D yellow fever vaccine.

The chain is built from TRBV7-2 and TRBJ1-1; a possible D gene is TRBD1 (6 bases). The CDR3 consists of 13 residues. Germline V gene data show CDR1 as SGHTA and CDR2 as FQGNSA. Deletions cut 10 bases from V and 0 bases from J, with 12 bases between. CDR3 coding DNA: TGTGCCACCAGGGGAGGGGTGAACACTGAAGCTTTCTTT. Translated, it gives CATRGGVNTEAFF.

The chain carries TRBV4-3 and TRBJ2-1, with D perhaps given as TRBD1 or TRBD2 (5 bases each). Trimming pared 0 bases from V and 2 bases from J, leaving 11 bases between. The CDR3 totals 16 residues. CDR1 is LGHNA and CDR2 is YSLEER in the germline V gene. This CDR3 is CASSQEGTAAYNEQFF. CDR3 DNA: TGCGCCAGCAGCCAAGAAGGGACGGCGGCCTACAATGAGCAGTTCTTC.

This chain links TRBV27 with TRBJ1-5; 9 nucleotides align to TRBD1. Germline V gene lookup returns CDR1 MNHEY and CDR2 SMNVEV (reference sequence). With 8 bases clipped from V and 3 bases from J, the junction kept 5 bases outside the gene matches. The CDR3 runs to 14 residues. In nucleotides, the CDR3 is TGTGCCAGCGGCTGGACAGGGGCCAATCAGCCCCAGCATTTT. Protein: CASGWTGANQPQHF.

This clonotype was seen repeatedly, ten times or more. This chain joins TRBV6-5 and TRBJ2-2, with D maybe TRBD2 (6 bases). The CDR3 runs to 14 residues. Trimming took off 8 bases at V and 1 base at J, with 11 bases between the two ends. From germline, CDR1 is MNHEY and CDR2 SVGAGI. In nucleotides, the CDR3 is TGTGCCAGCTCGTGGGAGGTGAACACCGGGGAGCTGTTTTTT. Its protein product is CASSWEVNTGELFF.

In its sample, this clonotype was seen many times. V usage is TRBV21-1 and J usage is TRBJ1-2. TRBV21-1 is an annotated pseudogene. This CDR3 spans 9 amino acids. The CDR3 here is CASQYGYTF. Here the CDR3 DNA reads TGTGCCAGCCAGTATGGCTACACCTTC.

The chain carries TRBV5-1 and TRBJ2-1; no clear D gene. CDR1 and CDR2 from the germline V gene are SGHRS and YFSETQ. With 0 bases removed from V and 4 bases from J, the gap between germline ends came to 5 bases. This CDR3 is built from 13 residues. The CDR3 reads CASSLVEYNEQFF. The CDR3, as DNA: TGCGCCAGCAGCTTGGTAGAATACAATGAGCAGTTCTTC.

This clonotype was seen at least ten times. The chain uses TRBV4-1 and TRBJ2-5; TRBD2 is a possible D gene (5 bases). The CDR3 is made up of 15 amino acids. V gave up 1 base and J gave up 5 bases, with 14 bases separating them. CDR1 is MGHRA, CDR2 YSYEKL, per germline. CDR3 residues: CASSQVGVLAETQYF. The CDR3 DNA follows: TGCGCCAGCAGCCAAGTCGGGGTCCTAGCCGAGACCCAGTACTTC.

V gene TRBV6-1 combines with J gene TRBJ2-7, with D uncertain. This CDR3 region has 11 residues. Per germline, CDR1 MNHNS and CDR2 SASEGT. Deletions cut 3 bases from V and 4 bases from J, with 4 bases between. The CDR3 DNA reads TGTGCCAGCAGTGACAGATACGAGCAGTACTTC. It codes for CASSDRYEQYF.

The DNA for the CDR3 is TGTGCCAGTAGTATAGGGGTTTTGGCAAAGGACCAAGAGACCCAGTACTTC. Translating gives CASSIGVLAKDQETQYF. V and J are TRBV19 and TRBJ2-5, with D uncertain. The ends were cut back, 1 base at V and 0 bases at J, with 15 bases in the middle. Germline values: CDR1 LNHDA, CDR2 SQIVND (reference sequence). CDR3 length: 17 residues.

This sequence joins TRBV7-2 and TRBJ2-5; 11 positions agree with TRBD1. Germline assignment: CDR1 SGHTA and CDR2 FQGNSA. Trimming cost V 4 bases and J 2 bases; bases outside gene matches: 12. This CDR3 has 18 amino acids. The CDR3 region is CASSYPRTGGVEQETQYF. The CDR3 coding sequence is TGTGCCAGCAGCTACCCGAGGACAGGGGGCGTAGAGCAAGAGACCCAGTACTTC.

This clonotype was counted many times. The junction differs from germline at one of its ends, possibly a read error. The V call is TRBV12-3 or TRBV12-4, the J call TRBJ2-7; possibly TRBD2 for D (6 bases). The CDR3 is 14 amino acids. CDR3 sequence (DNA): TGTGCCAGCAGTTTTGGGGACTTGTCCTCCGAGCAGTACTTC. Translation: CASSFGDLSSEQYF.

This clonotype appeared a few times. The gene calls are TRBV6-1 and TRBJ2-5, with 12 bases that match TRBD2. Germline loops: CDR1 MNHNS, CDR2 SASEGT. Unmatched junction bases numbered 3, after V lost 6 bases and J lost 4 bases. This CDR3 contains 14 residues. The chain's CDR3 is CASSRTSGVETQYF. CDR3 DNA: TGTGCCAGCAGCCGGACTAGCGGGGTAGAGACCCAGTACTTC.

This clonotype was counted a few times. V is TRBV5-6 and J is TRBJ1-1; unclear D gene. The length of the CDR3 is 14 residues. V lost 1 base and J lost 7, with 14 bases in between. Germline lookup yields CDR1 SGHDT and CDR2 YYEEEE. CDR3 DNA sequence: TGTGCCAGCAGCTTGATTTGGACCTACGGTGAAGCTTTCTTT. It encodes CASSLIWTYGEAFF.

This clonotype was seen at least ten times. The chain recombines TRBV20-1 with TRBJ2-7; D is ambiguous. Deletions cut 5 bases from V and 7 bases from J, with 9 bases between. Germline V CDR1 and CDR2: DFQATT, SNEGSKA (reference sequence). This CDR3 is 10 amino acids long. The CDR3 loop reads CSAAYGEQYF. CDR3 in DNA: TGCAGTGCTGCCTATGGGGAGCAGTACTTC.

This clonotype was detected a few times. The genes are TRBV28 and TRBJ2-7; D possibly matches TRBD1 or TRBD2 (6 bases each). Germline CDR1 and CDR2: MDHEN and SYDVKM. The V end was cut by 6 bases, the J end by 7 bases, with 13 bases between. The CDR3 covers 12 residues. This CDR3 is CASSPPGAEQYV. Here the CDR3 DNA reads TGTGCCAGCAGCCCGCCGGGGGCTGAGCAGTACGTC.

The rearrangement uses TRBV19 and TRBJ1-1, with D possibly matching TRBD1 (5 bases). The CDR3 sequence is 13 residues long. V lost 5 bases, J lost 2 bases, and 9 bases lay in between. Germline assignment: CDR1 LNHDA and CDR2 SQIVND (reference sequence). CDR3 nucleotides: TGTGCCAGTAGTCGACAGAAAAACACTGAAGCTTTCTTT. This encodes CASSRQKNTEAFF.

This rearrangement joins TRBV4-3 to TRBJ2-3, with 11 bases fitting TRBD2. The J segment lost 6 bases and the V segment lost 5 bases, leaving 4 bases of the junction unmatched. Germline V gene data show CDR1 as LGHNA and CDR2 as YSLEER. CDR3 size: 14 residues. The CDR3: CASSKLAGADTQYF. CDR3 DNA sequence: TGCGCCAGCAGCAAACTAGCGGGGGCCGATACGCAGTATTTT.

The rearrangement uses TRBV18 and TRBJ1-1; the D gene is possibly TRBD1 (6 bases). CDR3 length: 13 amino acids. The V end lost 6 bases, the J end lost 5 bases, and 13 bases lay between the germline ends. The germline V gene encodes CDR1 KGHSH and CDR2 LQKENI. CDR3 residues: CASSPHRETEAFF. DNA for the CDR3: TGTGCCAGCTCGCCTCACAGGGAAACTGAAGCTTTCTTT.

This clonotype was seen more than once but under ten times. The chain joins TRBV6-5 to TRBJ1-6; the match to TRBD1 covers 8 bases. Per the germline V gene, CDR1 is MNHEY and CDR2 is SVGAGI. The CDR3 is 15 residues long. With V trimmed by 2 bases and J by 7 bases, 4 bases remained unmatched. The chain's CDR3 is CASSYQGASNSPLHF. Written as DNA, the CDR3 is TGTGCCAGCAGTTACCAGGGGGCGTCCAATTCACCCCTCCACTTT.

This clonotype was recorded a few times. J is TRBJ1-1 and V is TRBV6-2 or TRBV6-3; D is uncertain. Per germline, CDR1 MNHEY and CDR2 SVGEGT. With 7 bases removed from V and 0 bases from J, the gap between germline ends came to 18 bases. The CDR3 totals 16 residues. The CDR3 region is CASNARGRYMNTEAFF. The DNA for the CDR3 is TGTGCCAGCAACGCTCGAGGGAGGTACATGAACACTGAAGCTTTCTTT.

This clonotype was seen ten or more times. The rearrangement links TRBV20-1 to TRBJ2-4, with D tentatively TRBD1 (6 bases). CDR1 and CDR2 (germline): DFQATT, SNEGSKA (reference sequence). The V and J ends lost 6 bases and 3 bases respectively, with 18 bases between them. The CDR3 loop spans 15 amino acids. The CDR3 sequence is CSAHAWGLGKNIQYF. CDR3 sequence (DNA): TGCAGTGCCCACGCTTGGGGGCTCGGCAAAAACATTCAGTACTTC.

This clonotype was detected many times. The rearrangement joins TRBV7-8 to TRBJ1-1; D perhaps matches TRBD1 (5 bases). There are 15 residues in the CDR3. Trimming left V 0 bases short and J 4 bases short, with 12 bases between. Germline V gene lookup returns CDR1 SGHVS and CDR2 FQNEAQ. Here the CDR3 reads CASSLALPGGTEAFF. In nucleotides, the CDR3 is TGTGCCAGCAGCTTAGCGCTCCCGGGGGGCACTGAAGCTTTCTTT.

The CDR3 loop reads CASSLWAEQYF. CDR3 sequence (DNA): TGTGCCAGCAGCCTGTGGGCCGAGCAGTACTTC. The chain couples TRBV5-5 to TRBJ2-7, with unresolved D. Germline CDR1 is SGHKS and CDR2 is YYEKEE (reference sequence). Trimming took off 4 bases at V and 6 bases at J, with 8 bases between the two ends. CDR3 length equals 11 residues.

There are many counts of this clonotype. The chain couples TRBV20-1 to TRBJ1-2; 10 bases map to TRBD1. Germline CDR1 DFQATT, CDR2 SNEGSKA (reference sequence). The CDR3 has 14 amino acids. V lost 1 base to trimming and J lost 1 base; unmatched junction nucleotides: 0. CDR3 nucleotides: TGCAGTGCTAGAGGGGACAGGGGTAACTATGGCTACACCTTC. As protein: CSARGDRGNYGYTF.

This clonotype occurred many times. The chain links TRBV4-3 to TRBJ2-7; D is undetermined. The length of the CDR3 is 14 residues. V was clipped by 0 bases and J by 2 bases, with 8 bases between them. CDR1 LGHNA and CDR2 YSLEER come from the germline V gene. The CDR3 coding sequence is TGCGCCAGCAGCCAAGATTGGTCCACCTACGAGCAGTACTTC. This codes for CASSQDWSTYEQYF.

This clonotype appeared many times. The CDR3 region has the DNA TGCGCCAGCAGCTTGGGCCCGGGTACTAGCACAGATACGCAGTATTTT. It codes for CASSLGPGTSTDTQYF. The chain has TRBV5-1 and TRBJ2-3, with no clear D. The germline CDR1 and CDR2 sequences are SGHRS and YFSETQ. CDR3 length: 16 residues. V was clipped by 0 bases and J by 0 bases, with 11 bases between them.